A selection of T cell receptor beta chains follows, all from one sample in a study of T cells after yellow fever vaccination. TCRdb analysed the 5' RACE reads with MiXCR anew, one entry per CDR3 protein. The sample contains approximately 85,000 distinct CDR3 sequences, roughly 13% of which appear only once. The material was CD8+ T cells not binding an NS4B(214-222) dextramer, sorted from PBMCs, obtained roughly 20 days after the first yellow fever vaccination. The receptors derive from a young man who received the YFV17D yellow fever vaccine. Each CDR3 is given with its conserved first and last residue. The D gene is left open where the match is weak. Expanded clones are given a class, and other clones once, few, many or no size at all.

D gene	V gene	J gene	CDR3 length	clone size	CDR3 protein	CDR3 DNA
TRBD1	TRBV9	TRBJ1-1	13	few	CASSRTGHTEAFF	TGTGCCAGCAGCCGGACAGGGCACACTGAAGCTTTCTTT
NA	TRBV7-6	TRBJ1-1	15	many	CASSLGGFGNTEAFF	TGTGCCAGCAGCTTAGGCGGGTTCGGGAACACTGAAGCTTTCTTT
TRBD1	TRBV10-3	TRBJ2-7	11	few	CAIGQGYEQYF	TGTGCCATTGGACAGGGGTACGAGCAGTACTTC
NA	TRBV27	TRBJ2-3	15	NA	CASSPTVGGTDTQYF	TGTGCCAGCAGCCCGACCGTCGGGGGCACAGATACGCAGTATTTT
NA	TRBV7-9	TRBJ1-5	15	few	CASSPLRVYGQPQHF	TGTGCCAGCAGCCCCCTCCGGGTATACGGTCAGCCCCAGCATTTT
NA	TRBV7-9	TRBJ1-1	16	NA	CASSEAPRGWNTEAFF	TGTGCCAGCAGCGAAGCCCCCAGGGGATGGAACACTGAAGCTTTCTTT
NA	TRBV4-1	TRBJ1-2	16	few	CASSQDQPGPSYGYTF	TGCGCCAGCAGCCAAGATCAGCCCGGGCCTAGCTATGGCTACACCTTC
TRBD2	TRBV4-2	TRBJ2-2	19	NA	CASSQDWTSVGENTGELFF	TGTGCCAGCAGCCAAGATTGGACTAGCGTGGGGGAGAACACCGGGGAGCTGTTTTTT
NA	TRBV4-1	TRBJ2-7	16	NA	CASSQLPGLVAYEQYF	TGCGCCAGCAGCCAATTGCCGGGACTTGTTGCCTACGAGCAGTACTTC
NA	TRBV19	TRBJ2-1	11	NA	CASSQYNEQFF	TGTGCCAGTAGCCAGTACAATGAGCAGTTCTTC
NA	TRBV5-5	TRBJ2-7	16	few	CASSLDIAAALYEQYF	TGTGCCAGCAGCTTGGATATTGCTGCCGCCCTCTACGAGCAGTACTTC
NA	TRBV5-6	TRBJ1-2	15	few	CASSVGSFSNYGYTF	TGTGCCAGCAGCGTCGGGTCGTTCTCGAACTATGGCTACACCTTC
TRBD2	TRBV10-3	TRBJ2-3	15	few	CAITRTSGGLDTQYF	TGTGCCATCACCCGGACTAGCGGGGGGTTAGATACGCAGTATTTT
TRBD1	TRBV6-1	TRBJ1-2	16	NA	CASSPTPGTGNYGYTF	TGTGCCAGCAGTCCGACACCCGGGACAGGGAACTATGGCTACACCTTC
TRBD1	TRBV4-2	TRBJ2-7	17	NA	CASSQVVGTAGTYEQYF	TGTGCCAGCAGCCAAGTCGTCGGGACAGCCGGAACCTACGAGCAGTACTTC
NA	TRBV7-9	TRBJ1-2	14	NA	CASSPSTGNYGYTF	TGTGCCAGCAGTCCCTCAACAGGGAACTATGGCTACACCTTC
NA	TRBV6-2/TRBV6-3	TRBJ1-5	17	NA	CASSFETGVGVNQPQHF	TGTGCCAGCAGTTTTGAGACAGGAGTGGGGGTCAATCAGCCCCAGCATTTT
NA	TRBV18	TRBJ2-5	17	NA	CASSFFPADRLGETQYF	TGTGCCAGCTCGTTCTTTCCTGCGGACAGACTTGGGGAGACCCAGTACTTC
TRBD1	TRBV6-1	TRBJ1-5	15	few	CASRVDRGPDQPQHF	TGTGCCAGCAGGGTAGACAGGGGGCCAGATCAGCCCCAGCATTTT
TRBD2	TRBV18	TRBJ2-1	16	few	CASSPFGTSGLNEQFF	TGTGCCAGCTCACCCTTCGGGACTAGCGGGTTAAATGAGCAGTTCTTC
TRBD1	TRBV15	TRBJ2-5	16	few	CATSFSTGQGEETQYF	TGTGCCACCAGCTTCTCAACCGGACAGGGAGAAGAGACCCAGTACTTC
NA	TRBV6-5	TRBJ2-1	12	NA	CASSPGPNEQFF	TGTGCCAGCAGTCCCGGGCCTAATGAGCAGTTCTTC
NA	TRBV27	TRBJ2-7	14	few	CASSLSGIGYEQYF	TGTGCCAGCAGTTTGTCAGGGATAGGTTACGAGCAGTACTTC
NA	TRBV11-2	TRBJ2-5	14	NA	CASSLVASWETQYF	TGTGCCAGCAGCTTAGTGGCTTCGTGGGAGACCCAGTACTTC
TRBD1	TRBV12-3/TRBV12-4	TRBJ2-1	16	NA	CASSPLTGTTYNEQFF	TGTGCCAGCAGTCCCTTGACAGGGACGACATACAATGAGCAGTTCTTC
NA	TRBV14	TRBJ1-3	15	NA	CASSQDQDSGNTIYF	TGTGCCAGCAGCCAAGACCAGGACTCTGGAAACACCATATATTTT
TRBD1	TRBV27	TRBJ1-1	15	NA	CASSREGQLKYEAFF	TGTGCCAGCAGTAGAGAGGGACAGCTAAAATATGAAGCTTTCTTT
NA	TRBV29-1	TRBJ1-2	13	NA	CSAGAGVLYGYTF	TGCAGCGCGGGGGCAGGGGTACTCTATGGGTACACCTTC
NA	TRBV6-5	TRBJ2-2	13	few	CASSYKGGGELFF	TGTGCCAGCAGTTACAAGGGTGGCGGGGAGCTGTTTTTT
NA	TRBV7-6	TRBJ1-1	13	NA	CASSHSGNTEAFF	TGTGCCAGCAGCCATTCAGGGAACACTGAAGCTTTCTTT
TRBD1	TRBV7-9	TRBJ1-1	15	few	CASSSTGGMNTEAFF	TGTGCCAGCAGTTCGACAGGGGGTATGAACACTGAAGCTTTCTTT
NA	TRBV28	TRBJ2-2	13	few	CASSLLYTGELFF	TGTGCCAGCAGTTTACTTTACACCGGGGAGCTGTTTTTT
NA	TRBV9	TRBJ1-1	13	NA	CASSQGGVTEAFF	TGTGCCAGCAGCCAAGGTGGGGTGACTGAAGCTTTCTTT
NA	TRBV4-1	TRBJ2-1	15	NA	CASSRTVSSYNEQFF	TGCGCCAGCAGCCGGACGGTGAGCTCCTACAATGAGCAGTTCTTC
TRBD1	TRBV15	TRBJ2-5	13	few	CATSPGQGQTQYF	TGTGCCACCAGCCCGGGACAGGGCCAGACCCAGTACTTC
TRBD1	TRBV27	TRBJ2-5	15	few	CASSPRTGEQETQYF	TGTGCCAGCAGTCCCCGGACAGGGGAACAAGAGACCCAGTACTTC
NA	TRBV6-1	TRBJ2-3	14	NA	CASTELRSTDTQYF	TGTGCCAGTACCGAACTACGAAGCACAGATACGCAGTATTTT
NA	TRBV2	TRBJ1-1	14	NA	CASSDEGANTEAFF	TGTGCCAGCAGTGACGAGGGAGCGAACACTGAAGCTTTCTTT
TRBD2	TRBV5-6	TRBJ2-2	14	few	CASSLRGDPGELFF	TGTGCCAGCAGCTTGCGGGGGGACCCCGGGGAGCTGTTTTTT
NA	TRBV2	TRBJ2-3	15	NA	CASSEGRAGTDTQYF	TGTGCCAGCAGTGAAGGCAGGGCTGGGACAGATACGCAGTATTTT
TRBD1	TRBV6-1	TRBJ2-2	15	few	CASSEGTGDTGELFF	TGTGCCAGCAGTGAAGGGACAGGGGACACCGGGGAGCTGTTTTTT
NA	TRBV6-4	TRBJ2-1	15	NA	CASSYTGSSYNEQFF	TGTGCCAGCAGTTATACAGGGAGCTCCTACAATGAGCAGTTCTTC
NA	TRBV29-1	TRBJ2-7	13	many	CSVELGSPYEQYF	TGCAGCGTTGAGTTGGGGTCCCCCTACGAGCAGTACTTC
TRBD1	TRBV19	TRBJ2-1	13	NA	CASAYRGYNEQFF	TGTGCCAGTGCGTACAGGGGATACAATGAGCAGTTCTTC
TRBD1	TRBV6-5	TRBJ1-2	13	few	CASSFGQGRGYTF	TGTGCCAGCAGTTTCGGACAGGGTAGAGGCTACACCTTC
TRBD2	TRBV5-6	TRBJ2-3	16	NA	CASQQAGTSEGNTQYF	TGTGCCAGCCAACAAGCGGGGACTAGCGAGGGAAATACGCAGTATTTT
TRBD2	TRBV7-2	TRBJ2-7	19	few	CASSLSLGGTSGAPYEQYF	TGTGCCAGCAGCTTATCCCTTGGCGGGACTAGCGGGGCCCCCTACGAGCAGTACTTC
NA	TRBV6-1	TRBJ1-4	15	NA	CASSERTVFNEKLFF	TGTGCCAGCAGTGAAAGGACGGTGTTCAATGAAAAACTGTTTTTT
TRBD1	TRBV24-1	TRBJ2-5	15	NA	CATSDFQGAYETQYF	TGTGCCACCAGTGATTTCCAGGGGGCCTATGAGACCCAGTACTTC
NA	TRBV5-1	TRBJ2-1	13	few	CASSRRTGYEQFF	TGCGCCAGCAGCCGTCGGACGGGATACGAGCAGTTCTTC
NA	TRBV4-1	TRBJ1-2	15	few	CASSQEPRGNYGYTF	TGCGCCAGCAGCCAGGAACCCAGGGGTAACTATGGCTACACCTTC
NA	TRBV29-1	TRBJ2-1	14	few	CSALLALAGNEQFF	TGCAGCGCCCTTCTGGCCTTGGCAGGGAATGAGCAGTTCTTC
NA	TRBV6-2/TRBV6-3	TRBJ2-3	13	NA	CASSYVGPDTQYF	TGTGCCAGCAGTTACGTGGGCCCAGATACGCAGTATTTT
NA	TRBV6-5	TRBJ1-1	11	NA	CASSAGSEAFF	TGTGCCAGCAGTGCGGGGTCTGAAGCTTTCTTT